A single sample is the source of the 21 T cell receptor beta chains below, sequenced in a study of cytomegalovirus exposure and HLA in healthy donors. 60 Vbeta and 13 Jbeta primers were used in PCR. This table comes from immunoSEQ multiplex PCR, and its TCRdb copy is limited to in-frame clones, with some not included. Altogether under 95,000 clones are present, about 78% being singletons, with the ten largest covering 0.9% to 1.2%. The specimen was PBMCs. The receptors originated from a male donor in good health and CMV-seronegative.

This clone was seen a handful of times. This chain connects TRBV6-1 to TRBJ1-6; maybe TRBD1 (6 bases). V lost 2 bases and J lost 10, with 21 bases in between. The CDR3 sequence is 17 residues long. Germline V lookup: CDR1 MNHNS, CDR2 SASEGT. CDR3 amino acids: CASSEKIRSQGTSPLHF. The CDR3 nucleotides read TGTGCCAGCAGTGAAAAAATACGTTCACAGGGAACCTCACCCCTCCACTTT.

The rearrangement joins TRBV5-1 to TRBJ1-2, with 9 positions matching TRBD1. The CDR3 covers 14 residues. Trimming removed 6 bases from V and 6 bases from J; junction bases left unmatched: 9. In germline, CDR1 is SGHRS, CDR2 YFSETQ. The CDR3 protein is CASTGTGIGNGYTF. In DNA, the CDR3 is TGCGCCAGCACCGGGACAGGGATTGGTAATGGCTACACCTTC.

The gene calls are TRBV7-9 and TRBJ1-1, with 7 bases aligning to TRBD1. This CDR3 comprises 12 residues. With 5 bases clipped from V and 8 bases from J, the junction kept 5 bases outside the gene matches. Germline V gives CDR1 SEHNR, CDR2 FQNEAQ (reference sequence). CDR3 region: CASSPGTAEAFF. As DNA, the CDR3 is TGTGCCAGCAGCCCCGGGACAGCCGAAGCTTTCTTT.

This chain joins TRBV11-2 and TRBJ2-1; 9 bases match TRBD2. Germline V CDR1 and CDR2: SGHAT, FQNNGV. With 2 bases clipped from V and 7 bases from J, the junction kept 12 bases outside the gene matches. This CDR3 has 17 residues. The CDR3 nucleotides read TGTGCCAGCAGCTTAAGGGGAGCGGGGGGCCTGGGGAATGAGCAGTTCTTC. It yields the protein CASSLRGAGGLGNEQFF.

This chain's CDR3 is CASSFRGNSNQPQHF. Here the CDR3 DNA reads TGTGCCAGCAGTTTCAGGGGTAATAGCAATCAGCCCCAGCATTTT. This chain connects TRBV28 to TRBJ1-5, with D possibly matching TRBD1 (6 bases). The CDR3 has 15 residues. V was pared by 3 bases and J by 0 bases, with 9 bases between. The germline CDR1 and CDR2 sequences are MDHEN and SYDVKM.

The chain joins TRBV7-8 to TRBJ2-5, with 11 bases fitting TRBD2. J was trimmed by 5 bases and V by 8 bases; bases with no gene match: 10. The CDR3 contains 15 residues. Per the germline V gene, CDR1 is SGHVS and CDR2 is FQNEAQ. The CDR3 loop is CASGLSGGALETQYF. CDR3 nucleotide sequence: TGTGCCAGCGGACTTAGCGGGGGGGCTTTGGAGACCCAGTACTTC.

The genes are TRBV6-1 and TRBJ2-7, with TRBD1 matching 7 bases. Germline CDR1 reads MNHNS; CDR2 reads SASEGT. V trimming: 5 bases; J trimming: 3 bases; junction bases outside the gene matches: 4. This CDR3 has 13 amino acids. CDR3 in DNA: TGTGCCAGCAGTACGGGACAGCGCTACGAGCAGTACTTC. Translating it yields CASSTGQRYEQYF.

This clone has just a few counts. The genes are TRBV2 and TRBJ2-1; 12 nucleotides align to TRBD2. This CDR3 is 17 amino acids long. The J segment lost 8 bases and the V segment lost 3 bases, leaving 11 bases of the junction unmatched. Germline values: CDR1 SNHLY, CDR2 FYNNEI. CDR3 protein: CASSEASGRAESDEQFF. DNA for the CDR3: TGTGCCAGCAGTGAGGCTAGCGGGAGGGCCGAGTCGGATGAGCAGTTCTTC.

This chain uses TRBV5-1 with TRBJ2-1, with D hard to call. The CDR3 consists of 13 residues. The germline V gene encodes CDR1 SGHRS and CDR2 YFSETQ. Trimming left V 0 bases short and J 9 bases short, with 10 bases between. The CDR3 bases are TGCGCCAGCAGCTTGGGCCTCACCGGTGAGCAGTTCTTC. As protein: CASSLGLTGEQFF.

V and J are TRBV7-3 and TRBJ2-5; 10 bases align to TRBD2. CDR1 and CDR2 (germline): SGHTA, FQGTGA. The junction had 4 bases not matched to a gene; V was cut back by 5 bases and J by 1 base. The CDR3 is 15 amino acids. The DNA for the CDR3 is TGTGCCAGCAGCAGGGGACTAGCGCCCCAAGAGACCCAGTACTTC. This translates into CASSRGLAPQETQYF.

The chain has TRBV27 and TRBJ1-2, with no clear D. The V end was cut by 5 bases, the J end by 7 bases, with 20 bases between. CDR3 size: 15 residues. Germline CDR1 is MNHEY and CDR2 is SMNVEV (reference sequence). CDR3: CASSPYTQAHRGYTF. CDR3 coding DNA: TGTGCCAGCAGTCCCTATACCCAGGCCCACCGTGGCTACACCTTC.

J is TRBJ1-4 and V is TRBV7-9; 10 bases are a match to TRBD1. V was pared by 5 bases and J by 8 bases, with 11 bases of the junction left unmatched. The germline gives CDR1 SEHNR, CDR2 FQNEAQ (reference sequence). The CDR3 is 16 residues long. The CDR3 spells CASSQTGGYQGEKLFF. The CDR3 DNA sequence: TGTGCCAGCAGCCAGACAGGGGGCTACCAAGGGGAAAAACTGTTTTTT.

This clone was found a few times. The V and J genes are TRBV5-1 and TRBJ1-2; TRBD1 matches 8 bases. Germline V CDR1 and CDR2: SGHRS, YFSETQ. The CDR3 extends over 15 amino acids. V lost 4 bases, J lost 4 bases, and 9 bases stayed unmatched. CDR3 sequence (DNA): TGCGCCAGCAGCCTATTCTCGACAGGGGTCTATGGCTACACCTTC. This codes for CASSLFSTGVYGYTF.

Note on this clone: One end of the junction fails to match germline, which may point to a read error. V is TRBV7-9 and J is TRBJ1-1, with D possibly TRBD1 on 5 matching bases. CDR1 and CDR2 (germline): SEHNR, FQNEAQ (reference sequence). CDR3 length: 12 residues. DNA of the CDR3: TGTTCCAGCAGCATCAGGGAGGAGGGAGCTTTCTTT. It encodes CSSSIREEGAFF.

This chain uses TRBV19 with TRBJ2-5; 8 nucleotides agree with TRBD2. Germline V CDR1 and CDR2: LNHDA, SQIVND (reference sequence). V was pared by 4 bases and J by 5 bases, with 6 bases of the junction left unmatched. This CDR3 is 14 amino acids long. As DNA, the CDR3 is TGTGCCAGTAGTAAGCAGCGGGAGCTGGAGACCCAGTACTTC. The encoded protein is CASSKQRELETQYF.

The chain carries TRBV19 and TRBJ1-2; D ambiguous. The CDR3 contains 15 residues. The germline V gene encodes CDR1 LNHDA and CDR2 SQIVND (reference sequence). V was pared by 2 bases and J by 5 bases, with 15 bases between. In DNA, the CDR3 is TGTGCCAGTAGTATACCAGACATGGGCTGGTATGGCTACACCTTC. Its translation: CASSIPDMGWYGYTF.

This clone was recorded once. The chain carries TRBV7-9 and TRBJ1-1, with D maybe TRBD1 (5 bases). The V end was cut by 5 bases, the J end by 11 bases, with 18 bases between. This CDR3 spans 13 amino acids. Germline CDR1 reads SEHNR; CDR2 reads FQNEAQ (reference sequence). The CDR3 sequence is CASSAMGTGDAFF. The CDR3, as DNA: TGTGCCAGCAGCGCCATGGGGACGGGGGATGCTTTCTTT.

The rearrangement joins TRBV5-6 to TRBJ1-6; 9 positions agree with TRBD1. Unmatched junction bases numbered 3, after V lost 2 bases and J lost 0 bases. This CDR3 comprises 17 residues. Germline CDR1 reads SGHDT; CDR2 reads YYEEEE. This chain's CDR3 is CASSFGTGISYNSPLHF. The CDR3, as DNA: TGTGCCAGCAGCTTTGGGACAGGGATCTCCTATAATTCACCCCTCCACTTT.

The chain couples TRBV6-1 to TRBJ2-7; 8 bases match TRBD2. This CDR3 comprises 15 residues. Trimming removed 4 bases from V and 5 bases from J; junction bases left unmatched: 10. Germline CDR1 and CDR2: MNHNS and SASEGT. CDR3 nucleotides: TGTGCCAGCAGTGGCCAGAGTCGAGCGGGAGACGAGCAGTACTTC. It encodes CASSGQSRAGDEQYF.

The chain links TRBV30 to TRBJ2-7; TRBD2 might be the D (5 bases). The CDR3 is made up of 13 amino acids. Germline V gene sequence: CDR1 GTSNPN, CDR2 SVGIG (reference sequence). V was cut by 4 bases and J by 2 bases, with 12 bases left in between. The CDR3 sequence: CAWKFAGAYEQYF. The CDR3 coding sequence is TGTGCCTGGAAGTTTGCGGGCGCCTACGAGCAGTACTTC. Filled out from reference TRBV30 and TRBJ2-7, the complete variable domain reads SQTIHQWPATLVQPVGSPLSLECTVEGTSNPNLYWYRQAAGRGLQLLFYSVGIGQISSEVPQNLSASRPQDRQFILSSKKLLLSDSGFYLCAWKFAGAYEQYFGPGTRLTVT.

The genes are TRBV11-2 and TRBJ1-2, with a tentative D call TRBD1 (6 bases). Trimming took 6 bases from V and 4 from J, leaving 9 bases between them. The CDR3 contains 12 residues. Per the germline V gene, CDR1 is SGHAT and CDR2 is FQNNGV. The DNA of the CDR3 is TGTGCCAGCAGTGCAGGGGCCTATGGCTACACCTTC. Translated, it gives CASSAGAYGYTF.